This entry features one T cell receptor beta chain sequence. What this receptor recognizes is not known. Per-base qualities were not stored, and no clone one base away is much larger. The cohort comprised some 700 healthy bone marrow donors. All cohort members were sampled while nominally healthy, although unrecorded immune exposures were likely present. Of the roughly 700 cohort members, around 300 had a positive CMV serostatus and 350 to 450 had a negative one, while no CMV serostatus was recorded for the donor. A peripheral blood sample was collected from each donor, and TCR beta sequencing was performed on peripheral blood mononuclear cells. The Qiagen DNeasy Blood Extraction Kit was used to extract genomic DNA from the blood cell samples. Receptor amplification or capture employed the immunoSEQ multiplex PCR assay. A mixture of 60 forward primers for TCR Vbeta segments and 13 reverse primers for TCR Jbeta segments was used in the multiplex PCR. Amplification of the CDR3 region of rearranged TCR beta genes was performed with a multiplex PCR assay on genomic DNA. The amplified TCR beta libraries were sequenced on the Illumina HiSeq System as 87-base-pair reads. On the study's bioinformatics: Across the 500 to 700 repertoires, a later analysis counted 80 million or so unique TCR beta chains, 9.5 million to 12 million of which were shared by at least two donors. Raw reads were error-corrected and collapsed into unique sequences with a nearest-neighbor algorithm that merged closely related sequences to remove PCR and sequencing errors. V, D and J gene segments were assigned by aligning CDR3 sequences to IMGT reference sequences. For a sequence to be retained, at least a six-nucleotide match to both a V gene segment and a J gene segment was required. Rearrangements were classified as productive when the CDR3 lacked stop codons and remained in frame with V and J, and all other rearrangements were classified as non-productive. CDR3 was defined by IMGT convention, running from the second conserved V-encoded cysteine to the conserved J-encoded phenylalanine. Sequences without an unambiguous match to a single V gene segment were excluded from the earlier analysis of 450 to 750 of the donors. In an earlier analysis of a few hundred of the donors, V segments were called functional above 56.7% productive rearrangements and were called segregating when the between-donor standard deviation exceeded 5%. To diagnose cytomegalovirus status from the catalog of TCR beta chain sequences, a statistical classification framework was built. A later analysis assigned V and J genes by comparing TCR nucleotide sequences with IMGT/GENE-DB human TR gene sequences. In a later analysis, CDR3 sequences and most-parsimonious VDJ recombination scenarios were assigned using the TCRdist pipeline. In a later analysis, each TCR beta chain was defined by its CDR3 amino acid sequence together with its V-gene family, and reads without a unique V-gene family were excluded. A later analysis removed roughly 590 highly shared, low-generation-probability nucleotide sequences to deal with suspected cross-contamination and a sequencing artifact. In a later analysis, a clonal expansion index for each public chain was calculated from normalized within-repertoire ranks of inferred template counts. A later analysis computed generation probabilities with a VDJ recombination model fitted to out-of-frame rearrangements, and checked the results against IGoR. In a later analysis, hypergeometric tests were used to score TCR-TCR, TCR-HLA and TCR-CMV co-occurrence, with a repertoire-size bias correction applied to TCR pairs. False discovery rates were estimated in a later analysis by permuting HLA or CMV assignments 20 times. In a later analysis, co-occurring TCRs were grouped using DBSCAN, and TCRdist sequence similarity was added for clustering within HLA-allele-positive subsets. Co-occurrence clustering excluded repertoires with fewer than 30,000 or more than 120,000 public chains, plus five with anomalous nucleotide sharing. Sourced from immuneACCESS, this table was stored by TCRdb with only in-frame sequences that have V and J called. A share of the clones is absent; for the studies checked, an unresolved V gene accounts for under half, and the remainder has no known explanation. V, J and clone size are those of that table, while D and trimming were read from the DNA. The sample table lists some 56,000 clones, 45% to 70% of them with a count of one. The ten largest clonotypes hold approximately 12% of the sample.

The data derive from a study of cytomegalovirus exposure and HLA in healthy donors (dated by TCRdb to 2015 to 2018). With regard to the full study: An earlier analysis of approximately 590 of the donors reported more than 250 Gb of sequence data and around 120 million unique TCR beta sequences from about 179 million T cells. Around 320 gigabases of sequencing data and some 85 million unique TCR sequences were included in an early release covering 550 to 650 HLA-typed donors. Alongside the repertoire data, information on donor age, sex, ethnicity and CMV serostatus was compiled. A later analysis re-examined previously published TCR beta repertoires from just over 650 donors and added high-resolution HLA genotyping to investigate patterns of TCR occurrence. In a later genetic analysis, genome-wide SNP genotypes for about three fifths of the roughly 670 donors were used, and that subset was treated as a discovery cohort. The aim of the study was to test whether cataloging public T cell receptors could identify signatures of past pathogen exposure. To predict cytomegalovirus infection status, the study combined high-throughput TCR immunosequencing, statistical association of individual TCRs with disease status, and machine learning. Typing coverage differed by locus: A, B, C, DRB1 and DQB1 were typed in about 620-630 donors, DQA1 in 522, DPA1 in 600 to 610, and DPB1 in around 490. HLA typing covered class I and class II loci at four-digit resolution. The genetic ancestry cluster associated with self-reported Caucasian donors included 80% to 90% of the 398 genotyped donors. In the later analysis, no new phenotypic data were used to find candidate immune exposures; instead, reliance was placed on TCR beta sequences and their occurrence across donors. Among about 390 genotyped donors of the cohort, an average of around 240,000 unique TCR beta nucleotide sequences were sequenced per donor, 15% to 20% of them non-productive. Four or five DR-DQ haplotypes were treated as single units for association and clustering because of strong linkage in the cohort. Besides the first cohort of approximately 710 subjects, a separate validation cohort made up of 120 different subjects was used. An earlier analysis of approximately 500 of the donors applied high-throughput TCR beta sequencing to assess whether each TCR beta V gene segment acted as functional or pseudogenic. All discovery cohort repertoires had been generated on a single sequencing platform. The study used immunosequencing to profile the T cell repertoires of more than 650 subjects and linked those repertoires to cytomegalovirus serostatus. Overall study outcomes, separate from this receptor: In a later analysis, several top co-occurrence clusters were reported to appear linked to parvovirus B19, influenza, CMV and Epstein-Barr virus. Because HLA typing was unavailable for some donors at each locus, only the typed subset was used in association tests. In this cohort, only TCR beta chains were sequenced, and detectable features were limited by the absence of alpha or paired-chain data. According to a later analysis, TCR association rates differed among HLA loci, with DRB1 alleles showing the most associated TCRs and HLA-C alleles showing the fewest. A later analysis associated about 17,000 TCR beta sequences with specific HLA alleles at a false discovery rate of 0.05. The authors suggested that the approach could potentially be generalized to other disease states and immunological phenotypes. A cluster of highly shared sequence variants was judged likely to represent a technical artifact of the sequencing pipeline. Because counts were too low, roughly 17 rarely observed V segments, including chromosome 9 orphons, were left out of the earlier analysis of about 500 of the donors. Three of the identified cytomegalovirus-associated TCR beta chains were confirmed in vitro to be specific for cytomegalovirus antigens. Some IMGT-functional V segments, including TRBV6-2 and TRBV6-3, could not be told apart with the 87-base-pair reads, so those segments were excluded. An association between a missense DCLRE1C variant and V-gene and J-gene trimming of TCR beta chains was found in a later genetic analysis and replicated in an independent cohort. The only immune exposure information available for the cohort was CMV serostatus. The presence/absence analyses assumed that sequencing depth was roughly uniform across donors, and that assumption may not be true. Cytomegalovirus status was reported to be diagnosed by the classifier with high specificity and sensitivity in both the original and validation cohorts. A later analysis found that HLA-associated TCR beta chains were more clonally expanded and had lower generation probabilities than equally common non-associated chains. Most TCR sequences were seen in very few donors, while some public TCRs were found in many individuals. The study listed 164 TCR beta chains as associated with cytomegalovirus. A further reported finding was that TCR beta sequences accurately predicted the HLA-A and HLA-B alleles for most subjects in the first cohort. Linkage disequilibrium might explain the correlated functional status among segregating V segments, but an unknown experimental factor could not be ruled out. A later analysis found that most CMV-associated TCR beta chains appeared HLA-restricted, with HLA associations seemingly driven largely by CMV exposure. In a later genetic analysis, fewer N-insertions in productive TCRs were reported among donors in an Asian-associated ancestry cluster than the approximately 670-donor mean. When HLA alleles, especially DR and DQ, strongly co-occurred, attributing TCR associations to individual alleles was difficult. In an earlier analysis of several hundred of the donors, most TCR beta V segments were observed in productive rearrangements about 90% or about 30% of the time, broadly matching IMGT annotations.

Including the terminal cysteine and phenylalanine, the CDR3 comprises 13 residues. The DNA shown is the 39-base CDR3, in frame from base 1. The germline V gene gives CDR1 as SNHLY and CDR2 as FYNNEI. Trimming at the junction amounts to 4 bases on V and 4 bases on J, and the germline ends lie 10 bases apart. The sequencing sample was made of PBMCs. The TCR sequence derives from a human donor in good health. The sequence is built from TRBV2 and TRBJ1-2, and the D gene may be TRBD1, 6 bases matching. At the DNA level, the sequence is TGTGCCAGCAGTGTTGGGGGCCCCTATGGCTACACCTTC. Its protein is CASSVGGPYGYTF.